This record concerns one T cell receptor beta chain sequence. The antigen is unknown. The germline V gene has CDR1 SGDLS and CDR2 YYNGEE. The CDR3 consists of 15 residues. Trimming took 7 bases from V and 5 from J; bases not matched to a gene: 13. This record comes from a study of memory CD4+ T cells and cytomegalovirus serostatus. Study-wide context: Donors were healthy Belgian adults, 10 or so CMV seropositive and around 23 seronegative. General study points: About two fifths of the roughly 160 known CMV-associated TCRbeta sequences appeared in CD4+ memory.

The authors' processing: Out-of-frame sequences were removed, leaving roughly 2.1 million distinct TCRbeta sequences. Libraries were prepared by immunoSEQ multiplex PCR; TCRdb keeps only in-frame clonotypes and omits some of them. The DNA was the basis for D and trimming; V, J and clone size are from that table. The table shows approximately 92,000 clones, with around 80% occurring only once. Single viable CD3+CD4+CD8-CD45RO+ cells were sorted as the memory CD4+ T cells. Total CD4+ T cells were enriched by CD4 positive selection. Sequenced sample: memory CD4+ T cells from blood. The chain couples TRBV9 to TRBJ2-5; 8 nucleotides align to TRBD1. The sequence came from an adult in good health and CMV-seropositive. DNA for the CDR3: TGTGCCAGCGGCTCGGGGTGGGGACAGGCGGAGACCCAGTACTTC. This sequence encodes CASGSGWGQAETQYF.